This T cell receptor (beta chain) was profiled in a study of T cells in Graves' hyperthyroidism and ophthalmopathy. The study based diagnoses on clinical symptoms, serum thyroxine and TRAb, thyroid ultrasound and orbital computed tomography. The authors took PBMCs from roughly 10 ml fresh peripheral blood. It was RNA transcripts that yielded the amplified TCR beta CDR3 regions. Using the HTBI primer set, a first-round RT-PCR was run on the TCR CDR3. TCRdb independently ran MiXCR on the multiplex PCR reads; one entry per CDR3 protein. Among around 690,000 distinct CDR3 sequences listed, less than 25% were seen once. This clonotype was detected ten times or more. Trimming took 3 bases from V and 0 from J, leaving 12 bases between them. The CDR3 runs to 15 residues. CDR1 is MNHEY, CDR2 SVGAGI, per germline.

The chain recombines TRBV6-5 with TRBJ2-7, with a possible D match to TRBD2 (6 bases). The sequenced sample consisted of blood. The sequence came from a young man with Graves' ophthalmopathy. The CDR3 bases are TGTGCCAGCAGTTATTCTAGCGCCAGCTCCTACGAGCAGTACTTC. Amino acids: CASSYSSASSYEQYF.